The 15 T cell receptor beta chains below all came from one sample that was sequenced in a study of control samples from healthy donors and cancer patients. Method: immunoSEQ multiplex PCR; TCRdb's copy keeps in-frame clones and lacks some. The sample lists roughly 79,000 clones, roughly 84% occurring once. The sequencing sample was made of blood. These receptors were collected from a man aged 45-65 years in good health.

In its sample, this clone was seen once. J is TRBJ2-3 and V is TRBV9; 9 nucleotides agree with TRBD2. CDR1 and CDR2 from the germline V gene are SGDLS and YYNGEE. The CDR3 totals 16 residues. The trim removed 3 bases at V and 8 bases at J, leaving 13 bases unmatched. The CDR3 nucleotides are TGTGCCAGCAGCGGATATCAAGCGGGAGGTTCGGGTACGCAGTATTTT. It yields the protein CASSGYQAGGSGTQYF.

The rearrangement uses TRBV5-1 and TRBJ2-3; the match to TRBD2 covers 8 bases. The CDR3 is made up of 16 amino acids. CDR1 SGHRS and CDR2 YFSETQ come from the germline V gene. The V and J ends lost 2 bases and 0 bases, in that order; junction bases with no gene match: 5. As DNA, the CDR3 is TGCGCCAGCAGCTTTATAGCGGGAACTAGCACAGATACGCAGTATTTT. Amino acid sequence: CASSFIAGTSTDTQYF.

In nucleotides, the CDR3 is TGTGCCAGCAGCTTAGCGGGGGGAGGTAACTCTGAAGCTTTCTTT. Translation: CASSLAGGGNSEAFF. The chain joins TRBV7-2 to TRBJ1-1; D may be TRBD1 (5 bases). The CDR3 length is 15 residues. With 0 bases removed from V and 6 bases from J, the gap between germline ends came to 14 bases. The germline V gene encodes CDR1 SGHTA and CDR2 FQGNSA. Filled out from reference TRBV7-2 and TRBJ1-1, the complete variable domain reads GAGVSQSPSNKVTEKGKDVELRCDPISGHTALYWYRQSLGQGLEFLIYFQGNSAPDKSGLPSDRFSAERTGGSVSTLTIQRTQQEDSAVYLCASSLAGGGNSEAFFGQGTRLTVV.

This clone was counted once. This chain joins TRBV9 and TRBJ1-6; TRBD1 agrees at 9 bases. The CDR3 is 15 residues long. The V gene's germline CDR1 is SGDLS and CDR2 YYNGEE. V dropped 3 bases and J dropped 9; count of bases not matched to a gene: 7. The CDR3 DNA is TGTGCCAGCAGCGGGGGACAGGGCAAAGGTTCACCCCTCCACTTT. Residues: CASSGGQGKGSPLHF.

The rearrangement uses TRBV28 and TRBJ2-1; TRBD1 or TRBD2 may be the D gene (6 bases each). V gave up 7 bases and J gave up 4 bases, with 17 bases separating them. The CDR3 runs 15 residues. Germline V lookup: CDR1 MDHEN, CDR2 SYDVKM. The CDR3 sequence: CASNLGASAYNEQFF. CDR3 in DNA: TGTGCCAGCAACCTGGGGGCTAGCGCTTACAATGAGCAGTTCTTC.

The chain links TRBV7-2 to TRBJ2-7; D gene ambiguous. Trimming stripped 3 bases from V and 5 bases from J, with 5 bases between. Germline assignment: CDR1 SGHTA and CDR2 FQGNSA. This CDR3 region has 11 residues. The CDR3 region is CASSFDHEQYF. Written as DNA, the CDR3 is TGTGCCAGCAGCTTCGACCACGAGCAGTACTTC.

V gene TRBV29-1 combines with J gene TRBJ2-1; D ambiguous. V lost 3 bases to trimming and J lost 10 bases, with 19 bases between them. Germline values: CDR1 SQVTM, CDR2 ANQGSEA. The CDR3 runs 14 residues. The CDR3 protein is CSVDNPIVVREQFF. The CDR3 region has the DNA TGCAGCGTTGACAACCCGATTGTGGTTAGGGAGCAGTTCTTC.

The rearrangement uses TRBV5-1 and TRBJ2-2; 13 bases agree with TRBD2. Germline V gene data show CDR1 as SGHRS and CDR2 as YFSETQ. V was pared by 4 bases and J by 2 bases, with 2 bases of the junction left unmatched. The CDR3 is made up of 16 amino acids. CDR3 sequence: CASSGGLAGNTGELFF. The CDR3 DNA follows: TGCGCCAGCAGCGGGGGACTAGCGGGAAACACCGGGGAGCTGTTTTTT.

This chain joins TRBV2 and TRBJ2-7; perhaps TRBD1 as D (6 bases). The CDR3 contains 15 residues. Trimming removed 1 base from V and 6 bases from J, with 16 bases in between. Germline V gene lookup returns CDR1 SNHLY and CDR2 FYNNEI. CDR3 DNA: TGTGCCAGCAGTGAAGAACAGGGAATTGCTGCCGAGCAGTACTTC. Translation: CASSEEQGIAAEQYF. Drawing the rest from reference TRBV2 and TRBJ2-7, the complete variable domain is EPEVTQTPSHQVTQMGQEVILRCVPISNHLYFYWYRQILGQKVEFLVSFYNNEISEKSEIFDDQFSVERPDGSNFTLKIRSTKLEDSAMYFCASSEEQGIAAEQYFGPGTRLTVT.

The chain carries TRBV5-1 and TRBJ1-4; unclear D gene. Germline CDR1 reads SGHRS; CDR2 reads YFSETQ. This CDR3 comprises 15 residues. Trimming shortened V by 0 bases and J by 0 bases, and 6 bases separated the two germline ends. The CDR3 here is CASSLAQATNEKLFF. The CDR3 DNA follows: TGCGCCAGCAGCTTGGCCCAGGCAACTAATGAAAAACTGTTTTTT.

V is TRBV6-2 or TRBV6-3 and J is TRBJ2-2; 8 positions match TRBD1. J was trimmed by 1 base and V by 5 bases; bases with no gene match: 6. This CDR3 comprises 16 residues. Germline V gives CDR1 MNHEY, CDR2 SVGEGT. CDR3 amino acids: CASSPADRVNTGELFF. CDR3 in DNA: TGTGCCAGCAGTCCCGCGGACAGGGTGAACACCGGGGAGCTGTTTTTT.

The chain has TRBV10-3 and TRBJ1-2; TRBD1 matches 8 bases. Germline loops: CDR1 ENHRY, CDR2 SYGVKD. The CDR3 runs 17 residues. The J segment lost 0 bases and the V segment lost 4 bases, leaving 10 bases of the junction unmatched. CDR3 loop: CAISAETGATSNYGYTF. CDR3 nucleotide sequence: TGTGCCATCAGTGCGGAGACAGGGGCTACCTCTAACTATGGCTACACCTTC.

The V call is TRBV5-5, the J call TRBJ2-2; tentatively, D is TRBD1 (6 bases). Trimming shortened V by 2 bases and J by 4 bases, and 12 bases separated the two germline ends. Germline V lookup: CDR1 SGHKS, CDR2 YYEKEE (reference sequence). There are 15 residues in the CDR3. CDR3 bases: TGTGCCAGCAGCTTCCAACAGGGTACCACCGGGGAGCTGTTTTTT. Its protein is CASSFQQGTTGELFF.

The V gene is TRBV28, the J gene TRBJ2-5; TRBD1 is a possible D gene (5 bases). Trimming took 7 bases from V and 2 from J, leaving 14 bases between them. Germline values: CDR1 MDHEN, CDR2 SYDVKM. CDR3 length: 14 residues. CDR3 protein: CASTTWGGQETQYF. The CDR3, as DNA: TGTGCCAGCACTACCTGGGGCGGACAAGAGACCCAGTACTTC.

The chain is built from TRBV3-1 (or the pseudogene TRBV3-2) and TRBJ2-4; 13 bases match TRBD2. Per the germline V gene, CDR1 is LGHDT and CDR2 is YNNKEL (reference sequence). The ends lost 1 base at V and 8 bases at J; junction bases unmatched: 23. The CDR3 length is 22 residues. CDR3 loop: CASSQAYDQELGLAGPGYIQYF. DNA for the CDR3: TGTGCCAGCAGCCAAGCATACGATCAAGAACTGGGACTAGCGGGGCCGGGGTACATTCAGTACTTC.